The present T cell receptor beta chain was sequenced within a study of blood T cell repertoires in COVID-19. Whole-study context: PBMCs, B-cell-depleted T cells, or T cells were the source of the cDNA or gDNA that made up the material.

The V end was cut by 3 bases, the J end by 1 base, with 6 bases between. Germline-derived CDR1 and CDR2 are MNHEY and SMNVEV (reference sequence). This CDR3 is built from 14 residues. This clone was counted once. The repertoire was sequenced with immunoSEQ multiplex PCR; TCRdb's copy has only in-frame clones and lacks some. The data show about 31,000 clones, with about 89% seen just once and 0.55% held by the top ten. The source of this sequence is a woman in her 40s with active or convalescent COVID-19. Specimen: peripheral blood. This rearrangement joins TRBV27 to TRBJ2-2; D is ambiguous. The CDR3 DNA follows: TGTGCCAGCAGTTTTGTCAGGAACACCGGGGAGCTGTTTTTT. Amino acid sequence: CASSFVRNTGELFF.